The 32 T cell receptor beta chains below come from one sample, sequenced in a study of OX40 agonist ivuxolimab in advanced cancers. The protocol was immunoSEQ multiplex PCR, while the TCRdb copy is restricted to in-frame clones and leaves out a portion. Of some 33,000 clones in the sample, around 87% were seen once. The source was CD4+ or CD8+ T cells sorted from blood, collected in a trial of the OX40 agonist ivuxolimab. The receptors here all came from an adult with an advanced solid tumor such as melanoma, head and neck, liver or kidney cancer.

This chain joins TRBV7-6 and TRBJ2-1; possible D gene TRBD1, 5 bases. V dropped 4 bases and J dropped 7 bases, with 17 bases sitting between them. The CDR3 is made up of 15 amino acids. Germline values: CDR1 SGHVS, CDR2 FNYEAQ. Here the CDR3 reads CASSSFGAPRNEQFF. The CDR3 DNA follows: TGTGCCAGCAGCTCCTTTGGGGCCCCGAGGAATGAGCAGTTCTTC.

The chain recombines TRBV4-1 with TRBJ1-2, with TRBD1 as a possible D gene (6 bases). The germline V and J ends were trimmed by 5 bases and 4 bases, with 8 bases remaining between them. The V gene's germline CDR1 is MGHRA and CDR2 YSYEKL. The CDR3 totals 12 residues. The CDR3 here is CASSEGGYGYTF. In DNA form, the CDR3 reads TGCGCCAGCAGCGAGGGGGGCTATGGCTACACCTTC.

The chain is built from TRBV5-8 and TRBJ2-2; weak D call: TRBD2 (5 bases). From germline, CDR1 is SGHTS and CDR2 YDEGEE. This CDR3 has 16 amino acids. With 0 bases removed from V and 4 bases from J, the gap between germline ends came to 13 bases. As DNA, the CDR3 is TGTGCCAGCAGCTTGGCCGGAAACGCGGGCACCGGGGAGCTGTTTTTT. This gives the protein CASSLAGNAGTGELFF.

This rearrangement joins TRBV27 to TRBJ2-7; no clear D. Germline lookup yields CDR1 MNHEY and CDR2 SMNVEV (reference sequence). The germline V and J ends were trimmed by 6 bases and 3 bases, with 9 bases remaining between them. The CDR3 runs to 12 residues. The CDR3 sequence is CASRGQVYEQYF. CDR3 coding DNA: TGTGCCAGCAGGGGTCAGGTCTACGAGCAGTACTTC.

This clone came up many times. The chain has TRBV10-1 and TRBJ2-3; D is uncertain. CDR1 WNHNN and CDR2 SYGVQD come from the germline V gene (reference sequence). This CDR3 spans 12 amino acids. The CDR3 spells CTLGSRTDTQYF. The CDR3 nucleotides read TGCACCTTGGGCAGCCGCACAGATACGCAGTATTTT.

V gene TRBV7-3 combines with J gene TRBJ1-2; 8 bases fit TRBD1. This CDR3 contains 16 residues. Germline CDR1 reads SGHTA; CDR2 reads FQGTGA. V trimming: 4 bases; J trimming: 2 bases; junction bases outside the gene matches: 9. This chain's CDR3 is CASSSAGGRTNYGYTF. For the CDR3, the DNA is TGTGCCAGCAGCTCCGCAGGGGGCAGGACCAACTATGGCTACACCTTC.

CDR3 nucleotides: TGTGCCAGCAGCGGATCGTCCGGGGTGGAGACCCAGTACTTC. Its translation is CASSGSSGVETQYF. The chain combines TRBV9 with TRBJ2-5, with a tentative D call TRBD2 (5 bases). The V gene lost 3 bases and the J gene lost 5 bases, with 14 bases spanning the gap. This CDR3 region has 14 residues. Germline CDR1 is SGDLS and CDR2 is YYNGEE.

The chain links TRBV27 to TRBJ2-1; 7 bases are a match to TRBD2. Germline V gene lookup returns CDR1 MNHEY and CDR2 SMNVEV (reference sequence). The ends lost 0 bases at V and 6 bases at J; junction bases unmatched: 5. The CDR3 is 15 amino acids. The CDR3 loop reads CASSLSAGTINEQFF. The CDR3 bases are TGTGCCAGCAGTTTATCGGCGGGGACTATCAATGAGCAGTTCTTC.

CDR3 in amino acids: CASGPGQGAGETQYF. The DNA of the CDR3 is TGTGCTAGTGGACCTGGACAGGGGGCGGGAGAGACCCAGTACTTC. The chain couples TRBV12-5 to TRBJ2-5, with 11 bases aligning to TRBD1. Germline values: CDR1 LGHNT, CDR2 FRNRAP. This CDR3 has 15 amino acids. With V trimmed by 6 bases and J by 4 bases, 7 bases remained unmatched. Variable domain in full (rest from reference TRBV12-5 and TRBJ2-5): DARVTQTPRHKVTEMGQEVTMRCQPILGHNTVFWYRQTMMQGLELLAYFRNRAPLDDSGMPKDRFSAEMPDATLATLKIQPSEPRDSAVYFCASGPGQGAGETQYFGPGTRLLVL.

This rearrangement joins TRBV9 to TRBJ2-1; TRBD2 matches 7 bases. Germline assignment: CDR1 SGDLS and CDR2 YYNGEE. The CDR3 has 15 amino acids. V shed 0 bases, J shed 5 bases, and the junction held 5 bases outside the gene matches. The CDR3 region is CASSVGTSLHNEQFF. In DNA form, the CDR3 reads TGTGCCAGCAGCGTAGGGACTAGTCTTCACAATGAGCAGTTCTTC.

Concerning this clone: Other DNA sequences in this sample translate to the same CDR3. V and J are TRBV25-1 and TRBJ1-2; possible D gene TRBD1, 6 bases. The CDR3 consists of 14 residues. V was shortened by 3 bases and J by 8 bases, with 16 bases between the two germline ends. Per the germline V gene, CDR1 is MGHDK and CDR2 is SYGVNS. CDR3 coding DNA: TGTGCCAGCAGTGACCCGGGACAAGTTGGCGGCTACACCTTC. It is translated as CASSDPGQVGGYTF.

The chain couples TRBV7-6 to TRBJ2-7; the match to TRBD1 covers 8 bases. This CDR3 comprises 14 residues. V lost 5 bases and J lost 0; bases outside the gene matches: 3. CDR1 is SGHVS, CDR2 FNYEAQ, per germline. The CDR3 coding sequence is TGTGCCAGCAGCGTCGACAGGGGCTCCTACGAGCAGTACTTC. Translated, it gives CASSVDRGSYEQYF.

This chain connects TRBV5-5 to TRBJ1-1; D perhaps matches TRBD1 (6 bases). CDR1 SGHKS and CDR2 YYEKEE come from the germline V gene (reference sequence). This CDR3 comprises 15 residues. Trimming pared 1 base from V and 0 bases from J, leaving 10 bases between. Here the CDR3 DNA reads TGTGCCAGCAGCTTGTCGACAGGACTGAACACTGAAGCTTTCTTT. It codes for CASSLSTGLNTEAFF.

This chain uses TRBV7-9 with TRBJ2-5, with D maybe TRBD2 (5 bases). The CDR3 has 15 residues. From germline, CDR1 is SEHNR and CDR2 FQNEAQ (reference sequence). V lost 5 bases and J lost 0, with 13 bases in between. This chain's CDR3 is CASSRAGNYQETQYF. The CDR3 DNA follows: TGTGCCAGCAGCCGGGCCGGGAACTACCAAGAGACCCAGTACTTC. Complete variable domain (other parts from reference TRBV7-9 and TRBJ2-5): DTGVSQNPRHKITKRGQNVTFRCDPISEHNRLYWYRQTLGQGPEFLTYFQNEAQLEKSRLLSDRFSAERPKGSFSTLEIQRTEQGDSAMYLCASSRAGNYQETQYFGPGTRLLVL.

CDR3 nucleotide sequence: TGTGCCAGCAGTTTATCCCCCTACGAGCAGTACTTC. It encodes CASSLSPYEQYF. The V and J genes are TRBV28 and TRBJ2-7; D gene unclear. The V gene lost 1 base and the J gene lost 2 bases, with 3 bases spanning the gap. Germline V CDR1 and CDR2: MDHEN, SYDVKM. The CDR3 is 12 amino acids.

The rearrangement joins TRBV7-2 to TRBJ2-3; 12 nucleotides match TRBD2. The germline V gene has CDR1 SGHTA and CDR2 FQGNSA. V was pared by 6 bases and J by 2 bases, with 9 bases of the junction left unmatched. The CDR3 extends over 17 amino acids. The DNA for the CDR3 is TGTGCCAGCAGGCCGACTAGCGGGGGCCAGCTCACAGATACGCAGTATTTT. Translating it yields CASRPTSGGQLTDTQYF.

This clone was detected only once. This chain joins TRBV6-1 and TRBJ2-7, with D tentatively TRBD1 or TRBD2 (5 bases each). Trimming pared 9 bases from V and 2 bases from J, leaving 11 bases between. This CDR3 is 12 amino acids long. Germline-derived CDR1 and CDR2 are MNHNS and SASEGT. DNA of the CDR3: TGTGCCAGTCACCGGGACCCCTACGAGCAGTACTTC. It is translated as CASHRDPYEQYF.

The chain carries TRBV30 and TRBJ2-7, with D tentatively TRBD1 or TRBD2 (5 bases each). The germline V and J ends were trimmed by 2 bases and 4 bases, with 15 bases remaining between them. Germline CDR1 is GTSNPN and CDR2 is SVGIG (reference sequence). This CDR3 contains 14 residues. CDR3 sequence: CAWSYRDGLYEQYF. CDR3 DNA: TGTGCCTGGAGTTACCGGGACGGCCTATACGAGCAGTACTTC.

The chain carries TRBV7-2 and TRBJ2-7, with D possibly matching TRBD2 (6 bases). Trimming took off 8 bases at V and 5 bases at J, with 13 bases between the two ends. The CDR3 has 12 amino acids. CDR1 and CDR2 from the germline V gene are SGHTA and FQGNSA. The CDR3 region has the DNA TGTGCCAGCGGACTACCAAGGCACGAGCAGTACTTC. This codes for CASGLPRHEQYF.

In its sample, this clone was seen once. J is TRBJ1-4 and V is TRBV4-2, with 7 nucleotides matching TRBD1. This CDR3 spans 19 amino acids. The J segment lost 6 bases and the V segment lost 0 bases, leaving 16 bases of the junction unmatched. Germline V gene lookup returns CDR1 LGHNA and CDR2 YNFKEQ. The CDR3 here is CASSQDGSRFLDRDEKLFF. The CDR3 DNA follows: TGTGCCAGCAGCCAAGATGGTTCCAGGTTTCTAGACAGGGATGAAAAACTGTTTTTT.

Of note for this clone: Its ends do not fully match the called genes, so a read error is possible. This chain connects TRBV5-6 to TRBJ1-1; D unresolved. Germline loops: CDR1 SGHDT, CDR2 YYEEEE. This CDR3 is built from 13 residues. The CDR3 sequence is CASSRMENTEAFF. In nucleotides, the CDR3 is TGCGCCAGCAGCCGGATGGAGAACACTGAAGCTTTCTTT.

The chain employs TRBV30 and TRBJ1-6; D is perhaps TRBD1 (5 bases). From germline, CDR1 is GTSNPN and CDR2 SVGIG (reference sequence). Deletions cut 4 bases from V and 0 bases from J, with 7 bases between. The CDR3 spans 14 residues. The CDR3 loop is CAWTGGSYNSPLHF. DNA of the CDR3: TGTGCCTGGACCGGGGGCTCCTATAATTCACCCCTCCACTTT.

The chain couples TRBV4-1 to TRBJ1-1; no firm D call. V was trimmed by 6 bases and J by 7 bases, leaving 12 bases between them. The V gene's germline CDR1 is MGHRA and CDR2 YSYEKL. The CDR3 spans 12 residues. CDR3 sequence (DNA): TGCGCCAGCAGTGGCAGCCATAATGAAGCTTTCTTT. Protein sequence: CASSGSHNEAFF.

The V and J genes are TRBV9 and TRBJ1-1, with D perhaps TRBD1 (5 bases). This CDR3 spans 15 amino acids. The V gene's germline CDR1 is SGDLS and CDR2 YYNGEE. V lost 0 bases, J lost 6 bases, and 15 bases lay in between. The DNA of the CDR3 is TGTGCCAGCAGCGTAGCTGGGGGGGGGATCCCTGAAGCTTTCTTT. This translates into CASSVAGGGIPEAFF.

The genes are TRBV21-1 and TRBJ2-7; no DNA check was done on the table's D call, TRBD1. TRBV21-1 is a listed pseudogene. The CDR3 length is 15 residues. The CDR3 region is CASSKIPGCSYEQYF. The DNA of the CDR3 is TGTGCCAGCAGCAAAATTCCAGGATGCTCCTACGAGCAGTACTTC.

This sequence joins TRBV5-4 and TRBJ1-1; D is perhaps TRBD1 (6 bases). Trimming took 4 bases from V and 7 from J, leaving 11 bases between them. CDR1 and CDR2 from the germline V gene are SGHNT and YYREEE (reference sequence). The length of the CDR3 is 12 residues. CDR3 sequence (DNA): TGTGCCAGCAGCATAGGACAGCTTGAAGCTTTCTTT. It specifies CASSIGQLEAFF.

V gene TRBV4-1 combines with J gene TRBJ2-1; 9 bases match TRBD2. Germline V gene data show CDR1 as MGHRA and CDR2 as YSYEKL. The junction had 7 bases not matched to a gene; V was cut back by 4 bases and J by 6 bases. The CDR3 is made up of 15 amino acids. The CDR3 coding sequence is TGCGCCAGCAGCCTAACGGCGGGAGGGACCAATGAGCAGTTCTTC. Translating it yields CASSLTAGGTNEQFF.

The V and J genes are TRBV19 and TRBJ2-4, with 8 bases identical to TRBD1. Germline trimming cut 5 bases from V and 7 bases from J; bases unmatched to any gene: 7. This CDR3 contains 14 residues. Germline CDR1 LNHDA, CDR2 SQIVND (reference sequence). CDR3 bases: TGTGCCAGTAGTTTAGCGGACAGGGAGAACATTCAGTACTTC. Its protein product is CASSLADRENIQYF.

The rearrangement uses TRBV6-6 and TRBJ1-1; D unclear. V was pared by 5 bases and J by 1 base, with 14 bases between. Germline loops: CDR1 MNHNY, CDR2 SVGAGI (reference sequence). This CDR3 region has 15 residues. The CDR3 protein is CASSPFSGANTEAFF. As DNA, the CDR3 is TGTGCCAGCAGTCCCTTTTCCGGAGCGAACACTGAAGCTTTCTTT.

J is TRBJ2-5 and V is TRBV7-9, with D possibly being TRBD1 (6 bases). V lost 3 bases, J lost 5 bases, and 10 bases lay in between. The CDR3 covers 13 residues. Germline lookup yields CDR1 SEHNR and CDR2 FQNEAQ (reference sequence). CDR3 loop: CASSFQGLETQYF. CDR3 bases: TGTGCCAGCAGCTTCCAGGGGTTGGAGACCCAGTACTTC. Supplemented by reference TRBV7-9 and TRBJ2-5, the full variable domain reads DTGVSQNPRHKITKRGQNVTFRCDPISEHNRLYWYRQTLGQGPEFLTYFQNEAQLEKSRLLSDRFSAERPKGSFSTLEIQRTEQGDSAMYLCASSFQGLETQYFGPGTRLLVL.

The chain uses TRBV6-1 and TRBJ1-2, with D hard to call. CDR1 is MNHNS, CDR2 SASEGT, per germline. The V end lost 4 bases, the J end lost 8 bases, and 20 bases lay between the germline ends. The CDR3 spans 15 residues. CDR3 sequence: CASSGNLVPTLGYTF. CDR3 DNA: TGTGCCAGCAGTGGAAACCTGGTTCCGACGTTAGGCTACACCTTC.

This sequence joins TRBV25-1 and TRBJ2-7; TRBD1 or TRBD2 may be the D gene (5 bases each). The CDR3 spans 15 residues. Germline V CDR1 and CDR2: MGHDK, SYGVNS. The V end lost 4 bases, the J end lost 4 bases, and 17 bases lay between the germline ends. The CDR3 coding sequence is TGTGCCAGCAGTGTTGGGACGCTGGTACTTTACGAGCAGTACTTC. Residues: CASSVGTLVLYEQYF.